One sample yielded the 25 T cell receptor beta chains listed below, sequenced in a study of T cells in Graves' hyperthyroidism and ophthalmopathy (dated by TCRdb to the late 2010s). Library preparation was by multiplex PCR. The sample was run on an Illumina HiSeq 2000. TCR beta CDR3 regions were amplified from RNA transcripts. For the first round of RT-PCR on the TCR CDR3, the HTBI primer set was used together with the Qiagen OneStep RT-PCR kit. TCRdb reanalyzed the raw reads on its own, using fastp at Q25 for trimming and MiXCR for clone calling, and kept in-frame beta chains. Rows are combined by CDR3 protein, so each entry shows the most common genes and DNA. The sample data list hundreds of thousands of distinct CDR3 sequences, and 20% of these were observed just once. The ten top clones hold 40% to 50% of the sample. The specimen was blood. These receptors were collected from a man in his forties or fifties with Graves' ophthalmopathy.

Ten or more counts support this clonotype. The rearrangement links TRBV20-1 to TRBJ1-3, with D hard to call. The length of the CDR3 is 15 residues. The V and J ends lost 1 base and 0 bases respectively, with 10 bases between them. From germline, CDR1 is DFQATT and CDR2 SNEGSKA (reference sequence). For the CDR3, the DNA is TGCAGTGCTAGAGTCTCTATTGGCTCTGGAAACACCATATATTTT. Encoded protein: CSARVSIGSGNTIYF.

A few counts support this clonotype. The chain combines TRBV4-1 with TRBJ1-2; the D gene is possibly TRBD1 (5 bases). This CDR3 comprises 15 residues. Germline CDR1 reads MGHRA; CDR2 reads YSYEKL. Trimming took off 0 bases at V and 5 bases at J, with 13 bases between the two ends. For the CDR3, the DNA is TGCGCCAGCAGCCAAGAATGGCAGGGAAAGTATGGCTACACCTTC. It yields the protein CASSQEWQGKYGYTF.

The chain recombines TRBV19 with TRBJ2-1; 9 bases align to TRBD1. The germline CDR1 and CDR2 sequences are LNHDA and SQIVND (reference sequence). CDR3 size: 15 residues. V trimming: 1 base; J trimming: 7 bases; junction bases outside the gene matches: 5. CDR3 amino acids: CASSIGGQGSNEQFF. In nucleotides, the CDR3 is TGTGCCAGTAGTATAGGGGGACAGGGATCTAATGAGCAGTTCTTC.

This clonotype occurred many times. V usage is TRBV2 and J usage is TRBJ2-3, with D unresolved. V was pared by 4 bases and J by 2 bases, with 7 bases between. Germline CDR1 SNHLY, CDR2 FYNNEI. CDR3 length: 13 amino acids. In nucleotides, the CDR3 is TGTGCCAGCAGTGCCGGGTCCACAGATACGCAGTATTTT. Amino acid sequence: CASSAGSTDTQYF.

This clonotype was seen at least ten times. CDR3 sequence: CASSTSRSDTQYF. The CDR3 DNA follows: TGTGCCAGCTCCACCAGTAGGTCAGATACGCAGTATTTT. The chain uses TRBV18 and TRBJ2-3, with D unclear. V was cut by 6 bases and J by 4 bases, with 11 bases left in between. CDR3 size: 13 residues. Germline V gene sequence: CDR1 KGHSH, CDR2 LQKENI.

At least ten counts were recorded for this clonotype. The chain combines TRBV10-3 with TRBJ2-7; TRBD1 matches at 12 bases. Per the germline V gene, CDR1 is ENHRY and CDR2 is SYGVKD. The CDR3 length is 14 residues. With V trimmed by 8 bases and J by 7 bases, 9 bases remained unmatched. CDR3 DNA: TGTGCCATCGGATCGGGACAGGGGGCGGAAGAGCAGTACTTC. Its protein is CAIGSGQGAEEQYF.

This clonotype came up many times. The rearrangement uses TRBV15 and TRBJ2-3, with 7 bases matching TRBD2. Trimming at V came to 3 bases and at J to 0 bases, leaving 3 bases not matched to a gene. The CDR3 extends over 15 amino acids. Germline CDR1 LNHNV, CDR2 YYDKDF (reference sequence). The CDR3 is CATSRTSSSTDTQYF. As DNA, the CDR3 is TGTGCCACCAGCAGGACTAGCAGTAGCACAGATACGCAGTATTTT.

This clonotype occurred many times. The chain has TRBV2 and TRBJ1-4; 8 bases agree with TRBD1. Germline CDR1 and CDR2: SNHLY and FYNNEI. The CDR3 sequence is 16 residues long. Trimming removed 8 bases from V and 7 bases from J; junction bases left unmatched: 15. This CDR3 is CASQDQGAGVGEKLFF. CDR3 coding DNA: TGTGCCAGCCAGGACCAGGGGGCTGGCGTCGGTGAAAAACTGTTTTTT.

This clonotype was found many times. This sequence joins TRBV20-1 and TRBJ2-1; 15 nucleotides match TRBD2. CDR1 and CDR2 (germline): DFQATT, SNEGSKA (reference sequence). The length of the CDR3 is 15 residues. J gave up 9 bases and V 4 bases, and 7 bases lay outside the gene matches. In DNA, the CDR3 is TGCAGTGCTACCAGGACTAGCGGGAGGGCCCTTGAGCAGTTCTTC. Translation gives CSATRTSGRALEQFF.

This clonotype was found many times. The rearrangement links TRBV12-3 or TRBV12-4 to TRBJ1-1; D call uncertain. The CDR3 has 14 amino acids. The germline V and J ends were trimmed by 7 bases and 1 base, with 13 bases remaining between them. CDR3 protein: CASTTNRENTEAFF. The CDR3 DNA reads as TGTGCCAGCACCACTAACCGGGAGAACACTGAAGCTTTCTTT.

V is TRBV19 and J is TRBJ2-7, with 9 bases that match TRBD2. V lost 3 bases and J lost 4; bases outside the gene matches: 7. Germline V gives CDR1 LNHDA, CDR2 SQIVND (reference sequence). CDR3 length: 15 residues. DNA for the CDR3: TGTGCCAGTAGTATTCGGCGGGAGGGCCGGTACGAGCAGTACTTC. Protein: CASSIRREGRYEQYF.

In this sample, this clonotype turned up many times. The rearrangement links TRBV7-9 to TRBJ2-1; tentative D call: TRBD1 (5 bases). Germline values: CDR1 SEHNR, CDR2 FQNEAQ (reference sequence). This CDR3 comprises 15 residues. V lost 1 base to trimming and J lost 5 bases, with 12 bases between them. CDR3 in DNA: TGTGCCAGCAGCTTAGTGAGACAGACTGACAATGAGCAGTTCTTC. Amino acid sequence: CASSLVRQTDNEQFF.

This clonotype was seen a handful of times. V and J are TRBV20-1 and TRBJ2-1, with TRBD2 identical over 11 bases. The CDR3 has 16 residues. The J segment lost 4 bases and the V segment lost 3 bases, leaving 8 bases of the junction unmatched. Looked up from germline, CDR1 is DFQATT and CDR2 is SNEGSKA (reference sequence). The DNA of the CDR3 is TGCAGTGCTAGGAACTTAGCGGGAGGGCCTTACAATGAGCAGTTCTTC. Its translation is CSARNLAGGPYNEQFF.

This clonotype was observed a handful of times. The chain recombines TRBV6-1 with TRBJ2-1; D is perhaps TRBD2 (6 bases). Germline V gene sequence: CDR1 MNHNS, CDR2 SASEGT. Trimming took off 7 bases at V and 6 bases at J, with 13 bases between the two ends. The CDR3 runs 13 residues. The CDR3 is CASIMRGFNEQFF. In nucleotides, the CDR3 is TGTGCCAGCATAATGCGGGGTTTCAATGAGCAGTTCTTC.

This clonotype was counted ten times or more. This chain connects TRBV11-2 to TRBJ2-1, with TRBD2 matching 10 bases. Germline values: CDR1 SGHAT, CDR2 FQNNGV. Losses at the gene ends were 2 bases for V and 9 bases for J; bases not matched to a gene: 13. There are 17 residues in the CDR3. The CDR3 DNA sequence: TGTGCCAGCAGCTTAACCCCTCTAGCGGGAGTTCAGGGTGAGCAGTTCTTC. It yields the protein CASSLTPLAGVQGEQFF.

The CDR3 nucleotides read TGTGCCAGCACAGGAAACAACTCCTATAATTCACCCCTCCACTTT. Translating gives CASTGNNSYNSPLHF. This rearrangement joins TRBV7-9 to TRBJ1-6; D call uncertain. This CDR3 spans 15 amino acids. Trimming left V 7 bases short and J 0 bases short, with 10 bases between. Germline V gene data show CDR1 as SEHNR and CDR2 as FQNEAQ (reference sequence).

There are many counts of this clonotype. V usage is TRBV6-1 and J usage is TRBJ1-1, with D unclear. V lost 6 bases to trimming and J lost 0 bases, with 8 bases between them. From germline, CDR1 is MNHNS and CDR2 SASEGT. This CDR3 contains 13 residues. The CDR3: CASRSPLNTEAFF. The CDR3 DNA is TGTGCCAGCAGGTCGCCCCTGAACACTGAAGCTTTCTTT.

In this sample, this clonotype turned up many times. The rearrangement joins TRBV2 to TRBJ2-2; 9 positions match TRBD1. This CDR3 is 16 amino acids long. Germline values: CDR1 SNHLY, CDR2 FYNNEI. V lost 4 bases, J lost 6 bases, and 9 bases stayed unmatched. CDR3 region: CASSVLRDRVAGELFF. CDR3 DNA sequence: TGTGCCAGCAGTGTCCTCCGGGACAGGGTAGCCGGGGAGCTGTTTTTT.

This clonotype occurred a few times. This chain uses TRBV27 with TRBJ1-2; possibly TRBD1 for D (5 bases). This CDR3 is 13 amino acids long. V was clipped by 6 bases and J by 3 bases, with 11 bases between them. In germline, CDR1 is MNHEY, CDR2 SMNVEV (reference sequence). CDR3 region: CASSPWGDYGYTF. In DNA form, the CDR3 reads TGTGCCAGCAGCCCCTGGGGGGACTATGGCTACACCTTC.

This clonotype was counted at least ten times. This chain uses TRBV3-1 with TRBJ2-7, with 10 bases aligning to TRBD2. After removal of 4 bases from V and 5 bases from J, the junction contained 8 bases not matched to a gene. Germline CDR1 LGHDT, CDR2 YNNKEL (reference sequence). CDR3 length: 15 residues. The CDR3 spells CASSLSSGGADEQYF. DNA of the CDR3: TGTGCCAGCAGCCTCTCGAGCGGGGGGGCCGACGAGCAGTACTTC.

At least ten counts were recorded for this clonotype. This sequence joins TRBV28 and TRBJ1-5; D unclear. The ends were cut back, 2 bases at V and 4 bases at J, with 3 bases in the middle. Germline V gene lookup returns CDR1 MDHEN and CDR2 SYDVKM. The CDR3 covers 12 residues. As DNA, the CDR3 is TGTGCCAGCAGTTTAGTTAATCAGCCCCAGCATTTT. Protein sequence: CASSLVNQPQHF.

This clonotype appeared a few times. The chain uses TRBV18 and TRBJ2-7; the match to TRBD1 covers 7 bases. The CDR3 is 14 residues long. Germline CDR1 KGHSH, CDR2 LQKENI. J lost 1 base, V lost 1 base, and 1 base had no gene match. The CDR3 sequence is CASSPQTGSYEQYF. The CDR3 region has the DNA TGTGCCAGCTCACCACAGACAGGGTCCTACGAGCAGTACTTC.

Only one count was recorded for this clonotype. The V gene is TRBV4-2, the J gene TRBJ2-1; D is undetermined. Germline CDR1 and CDR2: LGHNA and YNFKEQ. Trimming cost V 0 bases and J 1 base, with 4 bases left between them. This CDR3 spans 14 amino acids. CDR3 coding DNA: TGTGCCAGCAGCCAAGATCGGTCCTACAATGAGCAGTTCTTC. Translated, it gives CASSQDRSYNEQFF.

This clonotype was detected only once. A much larger clonotype is one base distant, so this may be a read error. This sequence joins TRBV9 and TRBJ2-4; D is ambiguous. CDR1 SGDLS and CDR2 YYNGEE come from the germline V gene. CDR3 size: 16 residues. The CDR3 DNA follows: TGTGCCAGCAGCGAGTTCCGCGACCCGGGCAAAAACGTTCAGTACTTC. Its translation is CASSEFRDPGKNVQYF.

V and J are TRBV3-1 and TRBJ2-2, with D perhaps TRBD2 (5 bases). Trimming cost V 4 bases and J 2 bases, with 11 bases left between them. Germline V gives CDR1 LGHDT, CDR2 YNNKEL (reference sequence). The CDR3 is made up of 15 amino acids. CDR3 DNA: TGTGCCAGCAGCCCCGGGGAGCCCAACACCGGGGAGCTGTTTTTT. It encodes CASSPGEPNTGELFF.